The rows below give T cell receptor beta chains drawn from one sample of a study of OX40 agonist ivuxolimab in advanced cancers. Here immunoSEQ multiplex PCR was the method, and the copy in TCRdb shows in-frame clones only, minus some. The sample lists about 35,000 clones; roughly four fifths were seen once. The specimen was CD4+ or CD8+ T cells sorted from blood, collected in a trial of the OX40 agonist ivuxolimab. The receptor set was obtained from an adult with an advanced solid tumor such as melanoma, head and neck, liver or kidney cancer. The CDR3 runs from the conserved cysteine through the conserved F or W. The D gene is left open where the match is weak. Rows give clone size only sometimes, using once, few, many, or a class for an expanded clone.

CDR3 protein: CASSRTDQETQYF
CDR3 DNA: TGTGCCAGCTCCCGGACAGATCAAGAGACCCAGTACTTC
J gene: TRBJ2-5
D gene: -
V gene: TRBV18
clone size: -

CDR3 protein: CASSRDSLNTEAFF
CDR3 DNA: TGTGCCAGCAGCCGCGACAGTCTAAACACTGAAGCTTTCTTT
J gene: TRBJ1-1
D gene: -
V gene: TRBV7-9
clone size: few

CDR3 protein: CASSQDSGDLNTEAFF
CDR3 DNA: TGTGCCAGCAGCCAAGATTCAGGGGACCTGAACACTGAAGCTTTCTTT
J gene: TRBJ1-1
D gene: -
V gene: TRBV4-2
clone size: -

CDR3 protein: CASSPPGLAGVIYEQYF
CDR3 DNA: TGTGCCAGCTCACCACCCGGACTAGCGGGGGTCATCTACGAGCAGTACTTC
J gene: TRBJ2-7
D gene: TRBD2
V gene: TRBV18
clone size: -

CDR3 protein: CASCSTIADGTNEQFF
CDR3 DNA: TGTGCCAGTTGTTCGACAATAGCCGATGGTACCAATGAGCAGTTCTTC
J gene: TRBJ2-1
D gene: -
V gene: TRBV7-6
clone size: -

CDR3 protein: CASSLDRAGWTDTQYF
CDR3 DNA: TGCGCCAGCAGCTTGGATCGAGCGGGGTGGACAGATACGCAGTATTTT
J gene: TRBJ2-3
D gene: TRBD2
V gene: TRBV5-1
clone size: -

CDR3 protein: CASSRGTGAAPQHF
CDR3 DNA: TGCGCCAGCAGTCGAGGGACAGGGGCCGCGCCCCAGCATTTT
J gene: TRBJ1-5
D gene: TRBD1
V gene: TRBV10-1
clone size: -

CDR3 protein: CASSLGGGGQQETQYF
CDR3 DNA: TGTGCCAGCAGTTTAGGTGGCGGGGGGCAGCAAGAGACCCAGTACTTC
J gene: TRBJ2-5
D gene: TRBD2
V gene: TRBV28
clone size: -

CDR3 protein: CASSLTGSDPDTQYF
CDR3 DNA: TGTGCCAGCAGCTTGACAGGGAGTGACCCAGATACGCAGTATTTT
J gene: TRBJ2-3
D gene: -
V gene: TRBV5-5
clone size: -

CDR3 protein: CASSYIAGEGYEQYF
CDR3 DNA: TGTGCCAGCAGTTATATAGCGGGAGAAGGCTACGAGCAGTACTTC
J gene: TRBJ2-7
D gene: TRBD2
V gene: TRBV28
clone size: -

CDR3 protein: CASSVGTGPNYGYTF
CDR3 DNA: TGTGCCAGCAGTGTGGGTACAGGTCCTAACTATGGCTACACCTTC
J gene: TRBJ1-2
D gene: -
V gene: TRBV6-1
clone size: few

CDR3 protein: CASSLDRVAYEQYF
CDR3 DNA: TGTGCCAGCAGCTTAGACAGGGTAGCCTACGAGCAGTACTTC
J gene: TRBJ2-7
D gene: -
V gene: TRBV7-2
clone size: -

CDR3 protein: CASSESGQGAVVGWQPQHF
CDR3 DNA: TGTGCCAGCAGTGAATCTGGGCAGGGGGCGGTCGTTGGGTGGCAGCCCCAGCATTTT
J gene: TRBJ1-5
D gene: TRBD1
V gene: TRBV6-1
clone size: -

CDR3 protein: CASSAHGVGELFF
CDR3 DNA: TGTGCCAGCAGTGCACACGGGGTGGGGGAGCTGTTTTTT
J gene: TRBJ2-2
D gene: -
V gene: TRBV6-1
clone size: -

CDR3 protein: CSVIAGVLEQYF
CDR3 DNA: TGCAGCGTAATAGCGGGAGTACTCGAGCAGTACTTC
J gene: TRBJ2-7
D gene: TRBD2
V gene: TRBV29-1
clone size: -

CDR3 protein: CASSLAFGSSSYEQYF
CDR3 DNA: TGTGCCAGCAGCTTAGCGTTCGGGTCAAGCTCCTACGAGCAGTACTTC
J gene: TRBJ2-7
D gene: -
V gene: TRBV7-6
clone size: -

CDR3 protein: CASSLWANVLTF
CDR3 DNA: TGTGCCAGCAGTTTATGGGCCAACGTCCTGACTTTC
J gene: TRBJ2-6
D gene: -
V gene: TRBV5-4
clone size: -

CDR3 protein: CASSQALYVAEQFF
CDR3 DNA: TGCGCCAGCAGCCAAGCCCTATATGTTGCTGAGCAGTTCTTC
J gene: TRBJ2-1
D gene: -
V gene: TRBV4-3
clone size: -

CDR3 protein: CASSRDLAYEQYF
CDR3 DNA: TGTGCCAGCAGCCGGGACTTAGCCTACGAGCAGTACTTC
J gene: TRBJ2-7
D gene: -
V gene: TRBV5-4
clone size: -

CDR3 protein: CATSRGKVAGDNEQFF
CDR3 DNA: TGTGCCACCAGCAGAGGAAAAGTAGCGGGAGACAATGAGCAGTTCTTC
J gene: TRBJ2-1
D gene: TRBD2
V gene: TRBV15
clone size: -

CDR3 protein: CASSLPLQGWYGYTF
CDR3 DNA: TGTGCCAGCAGTTTACCGTTACAGGGTTGGTATGGCTACACCTTC
J gene: TRBJ1-2
D gene: -
V gene: TRBV28
clone size: once

CDR3 protein: CASSFRGRGTDTQYF
CDR3 DNA: TGCGCCAGCAGCTTCAGGGGGCGCGGCACAGATACGCAGTATTTT
J gene: TRBJ2-3
D gene: TRBD1
V gene: TRBV5-1
clone size: -